The sequence of this T cell receptor beta chain was determined in a study of shared clonotypes between healthy human individuals. General study points: Clonotype sharing among donors likely depends on sequencing depth.

Comments on this clone: Antigen specificity is unknown.

The authors split each subset's genomic DNA evenly across several immunoSEQ plates. TCRdb keeps only in-frame clones here, not all; method: immunoSEQ multiplex PCR. The sample lists around 690,000 clones; 90% were seen once. The clonotype was recovered from a man between 18 and 35 years old in good health. Some clones in this sample may be carry-over from other donors' samples. Sequencing was performed on memory CD8+ T cells from PBMCs. The subset is: CD45RO+ cells pooled with CCR7-negative TemRA cells.

CDR3: CASSSRRGTSGNQETQYF. The CDR3 nucleotides read TGTGCCAGCAGCTCCCGACGGGGGACTAGCGGTAACCAAGAGACCCAGTACTTC. The J gene is TRBJ2-5, the V gene TRBV11-2, with 11 bases fitting TRBD2. This CDR3 region has 18 residues. Unmatched junction bases numbered 10, after V lost 4 bases and J lost 0 bases. The germline CDR1 and CDR2 sequences are SGHAT and FQNNGV.